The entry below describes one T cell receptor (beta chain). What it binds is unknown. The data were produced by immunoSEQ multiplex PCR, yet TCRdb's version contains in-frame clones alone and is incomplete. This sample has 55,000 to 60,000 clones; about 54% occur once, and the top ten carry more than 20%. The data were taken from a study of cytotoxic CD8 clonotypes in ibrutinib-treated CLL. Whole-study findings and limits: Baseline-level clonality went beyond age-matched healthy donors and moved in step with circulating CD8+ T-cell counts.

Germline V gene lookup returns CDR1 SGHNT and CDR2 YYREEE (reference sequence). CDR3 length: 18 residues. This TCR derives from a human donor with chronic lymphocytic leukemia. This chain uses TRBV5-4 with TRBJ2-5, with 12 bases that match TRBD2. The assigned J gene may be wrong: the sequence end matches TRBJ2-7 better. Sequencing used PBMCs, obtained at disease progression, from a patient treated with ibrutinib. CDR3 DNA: TGTGCCAGCAGCTTGGGAACTAGCGGGGGGTCCTACTCCTACGAGCAGTACTTC. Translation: CASSLGTSGGSYSYEQYF.